This T cell receptor beta chain was recovered during a study of cytomegalovirus exposure and HLA in healthy donors. Study findings and constraints: In the 100 to 150 validation repertoires, approximately 93% of cluster scores exceeded 0, per a later analysis. The authors listed roughly 150 TCR beta chains as cytomegalovirus-associated. Three CMV-associated chains proved CMV antigen-specific in vitro.

As for this clone: Its specificity is unknown.

The table came from immunoSEQ multiplex PCR; TCRdb's copy has only in-frame clones and leaves some out. The sample holds some 330,000 clones, 86% seen once. V shed 3 bases and J 4 bases; nucleotides not matched to a gene: 7. The germline V gene encodes CDR1 PRHDT and CDR2 FYEKMQ (reference sequence). This CDR3 has 16 residues. Sequencing was performed on PBMCs. This sequence originates from a woman between 18 and 29 years old in good health and CMV-seronegative. The chain combines TRBV13 with TRBJ2-7; 12 bases agree with TRBD2. CDR3 sequence: CASSFTWTSGKYEQYF. The DNA for the CDR3 is TGTGCCAGCAGCTTCACATGGACTAGCGGGAAGTACGAGCAGTACTTC.